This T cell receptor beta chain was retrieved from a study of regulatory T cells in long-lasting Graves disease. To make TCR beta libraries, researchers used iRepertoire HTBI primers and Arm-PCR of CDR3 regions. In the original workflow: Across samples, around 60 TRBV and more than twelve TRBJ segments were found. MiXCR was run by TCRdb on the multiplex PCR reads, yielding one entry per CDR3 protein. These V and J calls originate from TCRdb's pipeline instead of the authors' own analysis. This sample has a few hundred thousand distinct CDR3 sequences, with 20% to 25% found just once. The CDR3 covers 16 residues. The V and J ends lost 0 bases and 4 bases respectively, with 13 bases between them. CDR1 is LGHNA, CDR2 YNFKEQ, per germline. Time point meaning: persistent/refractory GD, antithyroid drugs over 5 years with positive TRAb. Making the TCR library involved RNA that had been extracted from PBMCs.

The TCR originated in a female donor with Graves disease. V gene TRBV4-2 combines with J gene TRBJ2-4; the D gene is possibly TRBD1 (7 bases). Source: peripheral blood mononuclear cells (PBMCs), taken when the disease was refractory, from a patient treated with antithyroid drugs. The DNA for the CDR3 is TGTGCCAGCAGCCAAGATAGGGCAGGGGGGAAAAACATTCAGTACTTC. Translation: CASSQDRAGGKNIQYF.